This T cell receptor (beta chain) is drawn from a study of cytomegalovirus exposure and HLA in healthy donors. The CDR3 has 16 amino acids. Trimming pared 0 bases from V and 4 bases from J, leaving 15 bases between. Per the germline V gene, CDR1 is MNHNS and CDR2 is SASEGT. Vbeta (60) and Jbeta (13) primers were used in the PCR. Data came from immunoSEQ multiplex PCR; TCRdb stores just in-frame clones and leaves some out. In the table there are about 150,000 clones, approximately 9% of which are singletons. The rearrangement links TRBV6-1 to TRBJ1-1; D not resolved. Sequencing was done on a sample of PBMCs. The clonotype was recovered from a male donor in good health and CMV-seronegative. The CDR3 sequence: CASSEAAARDSTEAFF. CDR3 bases: TGTGCCAGCAGTGAAGCGGCCGCGCGGGATAGCACTGAAGCTTTCTTT.